These 15 T cell receptor beta chains share one sample of origin, sequenced in a study of beta chain features in type 1 diabetes listed by TCRdb under 2018. Summary of the overall study and its limitations: A moderate but significant shortening of TCRB CDR3 length was observed in type 1 diabetes patients in all four CD4+ subsets.

Libraries came from the immunoSEQ multiplex PCR assay. The High Capacity cDNA Reverse Transcription Kit was used to reverse transcribe all of the isolated RNA, meaning that expressed TCRB transcripts were what got sequenced. Held by TCRdb, this immuneACCESS table contains in-frame sequences only and omits some clones. Under half of the omission traces to an unresolved V gene where checked; the cause of the rest is unknown. This sample lists 150,000 to 200,000 clones; about 8.1% were detected once. Of the sample, around 0.5% falls within the top ten clones. These receptors have no identified antigens. What was sequenced was central memory CD4+ T cells from blood. The receptors were gathered from a woman aged 18-30 years with type 1 diabetes.

This clone was picked up a small number of times. The gene calls are TRBV25-1 and TRBJ1-2; 11 bases align to TRBD1. This CDR3 region has 16 residues. The V gene's germline CDR1 is MGHDK and CDR2 SYGVNS. V lost 3 bases and J lost 5; bases outside the gene matches: 8. CDR3: CASSDPGQGAGYGYTF. CDR3 in DNA: TGTGCCAGCAGTGACCCAGGACAGGGGGCAGGATATGGCTACACCTTC.

This clone has more than one count but fewer than ten. The chain joins TRBV18 to TRBJ1-1; D may be TRBD1 (5 bases). The germline CDR1 and CDR2 sequences are KGHSH and LQKENI. Trimming cost V 4 bases and J 3 bases, with 12 bases left between them. The CDR3 loop spans 14 amino acids. CDR3 in DNA: TGTGCCAGCTCACGATCTCCAGGGTACACTGAAGCTTTCTTT. Translated, it gives CASSRSPGYTEAFF.

This clone has just a few counts. The chain uses TRBV5-1 and TRBJ2-3, with 9 nucleotides matching TRBD2. Germline lookup yields CDR1 SGHRS and CDR2 YFSETQ. CDR3 length equals 14 residues. Trimming took 5 bases from V and 6 from J; bases not matched to a gene: 7. CDR3 sequence (DNA): TGCGCCAGCAGTGGCGGGAGGGAACTCGATACGCAGTATTTT. The encoded protein is CASSGGRELDTQYF.

The table lists this clone with a few counts. The chain combines TRBV30 with TRBJ2-7; 7 bases align to TRBD1. The V gene end was trimmed by 7 bases and the J gene end by 0 bases; junction bases not matched to a gene: 9. Germline CDR1 is GTSNPN and CDR2 is SVGIG (reference sequence). CDR3 size: 14 residues. Written as DNA, the CDR3 is TGTGCCTCGGCTCGGGCAGGGGGCTCCTACGAGCAGTACTTC. Protein sequence: CASARAGGSYEQYF.

In its sample, this clone was seen a few times. Different DNA sequences within this sample yield the same CDR3. The chain has TRBV9 and TRBJ1-1, with TRBD1 as a possible D gene (5 bases). The length of the CDR3 is 14 residues. Germline V CDR1 and CDR2: SGDLS, YYNGEE. The V gene lost 0 bases and the J gene lost 2 bases, with 8 bases spanning the gap. The CDR3 coding sequence is TGTGCCAGCAGCGTAGACGGGGGAAACACTGAAGCTTTCTTT. This codes for CASSVDGGNTEAFF.

There are a few counts of this clone. The chain combines TRBV19 with TRBJ2-1; 7 bases are a match to TRBD1. Germline V gene sequence: CDR1 LNHDA, CDR2 SQIVND (reference sequence). V shed 4 bases, J shed 8 bases, and the junction held 11 bases outside the gene matches. CDR3 size: 15 residues. For the CDR3, the DNA is TGTGCCAGTAGTACGAGGGACAGCTCGGGCGATGAGCAGTTCTTC. This translates into CASSTRDSSGDEQFF.

J is TRBJ2-2 and V is TRBV11-3; possible D gene TRBD2, 5 bases. This CDR3 has 14 amino acids. The germline CDR1 and CDR2 sequences are SGHNT and YENEEA. V gave up 3 bases and J gave up 8 bases, with 13 bases separating them. The CDR3 sequence is CASSLEVVLGELFF. CDR3 nucleotide sequence: TGTGCCAGCAGCTTGGAGGTGGTGTTGGGGGAGCTGTTTTTT.

This clone was observed a few times. The chain recombines TRBV14 with TRBJ2-5; TRBD2 is a possible D gene (5 bases). This CDR3 contains 14 residues. V gave up 1 base and J gave up 9 bases, with 15 bases separating them. In germline, CDR1 is SGHDN, CDR2 FVKESK. CDR3 bases: TGTGCCAGCAGCCAAGGGACCGCCTTGAGGGCCCAGTACTTC. This sequence encodes CASSQGTALRAQYF.

In its sample, this clone was seen a few times. The chain recombines TRBV7-2 with TRBJ2-6; no clear D gene. The CDR3 length is 14 residues. V gave up 5 bases and J gave up 0 bases, with 5 bases separating them. Germline CDR1 SGHTA, CDR2 FQGNSA. Written as DNA, the CDR3 is TGTGCCAGCAGCCCTCCCTCTGGGGCCAACGTCCTGACTTTC. Translating gives CASSPPSGANVLTF. Full variable domain (remainder filled in from reference TRBV7-2 and TRBJ2-6): GAGVSQSPSNKVTEKGKDVELRCDPISGHTALYWYRQSLGQGLEFLIYFQGNSAPDKSGLPSDRFSAERTGGSVSTLTIQRTQQEDSAVYLCASSPPSGANVLTFGAGSRLTVL.

This clone was observed many times. V usage is TRBV6-4 and J usage is TRBJ2-1; D call uncertain. Trimming shortened V by 0 bases and J by 4 bases, and 4 bases separated the two germline ends. Germline V CDR1 and CDR2: MRHNA, SNTAGT. The CDR3 sequence is 13 residues long. The CDR3 sequence is CASSDSGYNEQFF. CDR3 DNA: TGTGCCAGCAGTGACTCCGGGTACAATGAGCAGTTCTTC.

This clone was counted a few times. The chain couples TRBV18 to TRBJ1-2, with D tentatively TRBD1 (6 bases). CDR1 KGHSH and CDR2 LQKENI come from the germline V gene. V was clipped by 0 bases and J by 3 bases, with 14 bases between them. CDR3 length: 16 residues. CDR3 protein: CASSPPSLSGDYGYTF. Written as DNA, the CDR3 is TGTGCCAGCTCACCACCGTCTCTTTCAGGGGACTATGGCTACACCTTC.

This chain links TRBV4-2 with TRBJ1-1; 7 nucleotides match TRBD1. The junction had 0 bases not matched to a gene; V was cut back by 1 base and J by 1 base. The germline gives CDR1 LGHNA, CDR2 YNFKEQ. This CDR3 region has 14 residues. The CDR3 region is CASSQGQGNTEAFF. In DNA form, the CDR3 reads TGTGCCAGCAGCCAAGGACAGGGGAACACTGAAGCTTTCTTT.

This chain joins TRBV4-3 and TRBJ2-2; TRBD1 aligns across 7 bases. The CDR3 covers 15 residues. Germline V gene lookup returns CDR1 LGHNA and CDR2 YSLEER. V was pared by 4 bases and J by 4 bases, with 6 bases of the junction left unmatched. The CDR3 DNA reads TGCGCCAGCAGCCTCCATTACAGGGGCACCGGGGAGCTGTTTTTT. Translating it yields CASSLHYRGTGELFF.

The table lists this clone with a few counts. The chain is built from TRBV5-5 and TRBJ2-5, with TRBD2 as a possible D gene (5 bases). The germline CDR1 and CDR2 sequences are SGHKS and YYEKEE (reference sequence). This CDR3 is 15 amino acids long. Trimming took 4 bases from V and 5 from J, leaving 18 bases between them. CDR3 sequence: CASSQTRGWRETQYF. CDR3 bases: TGTGCCAGCAGCCAAACTCGGGGTTGGAGGGAGACCCAGTACTTC.

This clone was recorded a few times. The rearrangement uses TRBV2 and TRBJ1-4; no reliable D call. V gave up 0 bases and J gave up 5 bases, with 4 bases separating them. CDR3 size: 13 residues. The germline CDR1 and CDR2 sequences are SNHLY and FYNNEI. CDR3 in amino acids: CASSEALNEKLFF. The CDR3 nucleotides are TGTGCCAGCAGTGAAGCCCTGAATGAAAAACTGTTTTTT.